This T cell receptor (beta chain) came from a study of technical replicates of blood from several donors. Repertoires were generated with immunoSEQ multiplex PCR, while TCRdb's copy carries only in-frame clones and drops some. The sample includes 65,000 to 95,000 clones, roughly 93% of them seen just once. About this clone: The junction and the germline gene differ at one end; a read error may be behind it.

The CDR3 loop spans 10 amino acids. CDR1 and CDR2 (germline): DFQATT, SNEGSKA (reference sequence). The sequencing input was T cells isolated from PBMCs. The chain employs TRBV20-1 and TRBJ2-7; 10 nucleotides line up with TRBD1. The clonotype originates from a human donor in good health. The CDR3 DNA reads as TGCAGTGCCGGCCCGGGACAGGGGCACTTC. This encodes CSAGPGQGHF.